This T cell receptor (beta chain) was retrieved from a study of T cell responses to AZD1222 COVID-19 vaccine. Trimming cost V 4 bases and J 1 base; bases outside gene matches: 6. CDR3 length: 15 residues. Germline lookup yields CDR1 MNHNY and CDR2 SVGAGI (reference sequence). Sequencing was performed with immunoSEQ multiplex PCR; in TCRdb, only in-frame clones are kept and a portion is missing. Among 200,000 or so clones listed, approximately 94% were seen once. Source: peripheral blood, taken 28 days after the second AZD1222 dose. This TCR was recovered from an adult who received the AZD1222 COVID-19 vaccine. This chain uses TRBV6-6 with TRBJ2-5; 7 bases are shared with TRBD2. The CDR3 region is CASSFRSGAQETQYF. The CDR3 DNA sequence: TGTGCCAGCAGTTTTCGGAGCGGGGCCCAAGAGACCCAGTACTTC.